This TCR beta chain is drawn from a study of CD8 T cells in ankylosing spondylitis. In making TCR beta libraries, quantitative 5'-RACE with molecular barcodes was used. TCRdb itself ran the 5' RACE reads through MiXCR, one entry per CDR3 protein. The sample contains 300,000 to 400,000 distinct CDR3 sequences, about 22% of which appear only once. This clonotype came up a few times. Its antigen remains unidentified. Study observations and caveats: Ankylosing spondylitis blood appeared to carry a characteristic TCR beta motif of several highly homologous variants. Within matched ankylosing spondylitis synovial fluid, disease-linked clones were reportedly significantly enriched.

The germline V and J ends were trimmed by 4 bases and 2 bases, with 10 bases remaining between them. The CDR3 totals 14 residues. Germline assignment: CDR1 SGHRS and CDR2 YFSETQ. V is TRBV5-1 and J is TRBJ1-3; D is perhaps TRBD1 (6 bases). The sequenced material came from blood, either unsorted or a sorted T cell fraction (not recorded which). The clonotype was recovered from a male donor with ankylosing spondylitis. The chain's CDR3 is CASSPGATGNTIYF. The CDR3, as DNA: TGCGCCAGCAGCCCGGGGGCAACTGGAAACACCATATATTTT.